Listed here are 21 T cell receptor beta chains from one sample, sequenced in a study of T cell repertoires in cytomegalovirus infection. TCRdb reanalysed the reads using MiXCR and keeps one entry per CDR3 protein. The repertoire consists of roughly 120,000 distinct CDR3 sequences, with about 9.4% occurring once and the leading ten covering roughly 29%. Their recognized antigens are unknown. The material sequenced was PBMCs, sequenced either directly or after in vitro stimulation (not recorded which). These receptors were taken from a human donor in good health (CMV status not recorded). Some clones in this sample may be carry-over from other donors' samples.

Ten or more counts support this clonotype. The gene calls are TRBV7-2 and TRBJ1-3, with unresolved D. Germline lookup yields CDR1 SGHTA and CDR2 FQGNSA. The CDR3 runs to 17 residues. Between the trimmed V and J ends, which lost 2 bases and 0 bases, there was a span of 14 bases. CDR3 in amino acids: CASSLINFGNSGNTIYF. DNA for the CDR3: TGTGCCAGCAGCTTAATAAATTTTGGTAACTCTGGAAACACCATATATTTT.

This clonotype was detected only a few times. The chain employs TRBV6-2 or TRBV6-3 and TRBJ2-2; a possible D gene is TRBD2 (5 bases). Germline CDR1 and CDR2: MNHEY and SVGEGT. V gave up 6 bases and J gave up 5 bases, with 10 bases separating them. The CDR3 loop spans 13 amino acids. The CDR3 nucleotides read TGTGCCAGCAGCTCAGCGGTTACCGGGGAGCTGTTTTTT. Translated, it gives CASSSAVTGELFF.

This clonotype has ten or more counts. V and J are TRBV18 and TRBJ1-1, with D unclear. The ends were cut back, 3 bases at V and 6 bases at J, with 14 bases in the middle. This CDR3 is 14 amino acids long. CDR1 KGHSH and CDR2 LQKENI come from the germline V gene. The CDR3: CASSPSPSGSEAFF. In DNA, the CDR3 is TGTGCCAGCTCACCTAGCCCCTCGGGTTCTGAAGCTTTCTTT.

The rearrangement joins TRBV7-9 to TRBJ2-2; D not certain. Trimming left V 6 bases short and J 7 bases short, with 6 bases between. This CDR3 is built from 11 residues. Germline V gene data show CDR1 as SEHNR and CDR2 as FQNEAQ (reference sequence). CDR3 amino acids: CASRFSGELFF. The DNA of the CDR3 is TGTGCCAGCAGATTCAGCGGGGAGCTGTTTTTT.

In its sample, this clonotype was seen many times. The chain recombines TRBV7-2 with TRBJ2-1, with D perhaps matching TRBD2 (5 bases). V was pared by 2 bases and J by 9 bases, with 14 bases between. The CDR3 totals 14 residues. Germline V CDR1 and CDR2: SGHTA, FQGNSA. The chain's CDR3 is CASSLLARQSEQFF. CDR3 bases: TGTGCCAGCAGCTTACTAGCACGACAAAGTGAGCAGTTCTTC.

This clonotype was counted a few times. V usage is TRBV24-1 and J usage is TRBJ2-3; D ambiguous. The CDR3 totals 13 residues. Looked up from germline, CDR1 is KGHDR and CDR2 is SFDVKD. With 5 bases removed from V and 2 bases from J, the gap between germline ends came to 7 bases. This chain's CDR3 is CATSGDSTDTQYF. CDR3 sequence (DNA): TGTGCCACCAGTGGAGACTCCACAGATACGCAGTATTTT.

This clonotype has just a few counts. The rearrangement uses TRBV29-1 and TRBJ2-7; 9 nucleotides align to TRBD1. Trimming took 4 bases from V and 5 from J; bases not matched to a gene: 6. The CDR3 is 13 amino acids. Germline V lookup: CDR1 SQVTM, CDR2 ANQGSEA. The CDR3 protein is CSVAGQGTHEQYF. The CDR3 region has the DNA TGCAGCGTTGCGGGACAGGGAACCCACGAGCAGTACTTC.

J is TRBJ1-2 and V is TRBV4-1, with D hard to call. Between the trimmed V and J ends, which lost 0 bases and 7 bases, there was a span of 12 bases. The CDR3 extends over 14 amino acids. Germline V lookup: CDR1 MGHRA, CDR2 YSYEKL. The CDR3: CASSQDVSRAGYTF. Written as DNA, the CDR3 is TGCGCCAGCAGCCAAGATGTGTCAAGGGCTGGCTACACCTTC.

This clonotype was seen ten or more times. CDR3 coding DNA: TGTGCCAGCAGCTTAGCAGAGGGGCGCGGAGCTTTCTTT. Amino acids: CASSLAEGRGAFF. V is TRBV7-6 and J is TRBJ1-1; weak D call: TRBD1 (5 bases). Germline loops: CDR1 SGHVS, CDR2 FNYEAQ. Trimming pared 0 bases from V and 10 bases from J, leaving 12 bases between. This CDR3 comprises 13 residues.

The table lists this clonotype with many counts. This chain links TRBV12-3 or TRBV12-4 with TRBJ1-3, with 7 nucleotides matching TRBD1. This CDR3 has 14 residues. V trimming: 8 bases; J trimming: 4 bases; junction bases outside the gene matches: 8. The CDR3 is CASHDRESGNTIYF. The CDR3 DNA sequence: TGTGCCAGCCACGACAGGGAGTCCGGAAACACCATATATTTT.

Many counts were recorded for this clonotype. The chain couples TRBV19 to TRBJ1-4; D is unclear. Deletions cut 3 bases from V and 2 bases from J, with 10 bases between. CDR1 is LNHDA and CDR2 is SQIVND in the germline V gene (reference sequence). The CDR3 sequence is 15 residues long. The CDR3 sequence: CASSIGFSTNEKLFF. The CDR3 bases are TGTGCCAGTAGTATTGGGTTTTCCACTAATGAAAAACTGTTTTTT.

This clonotype was counted at least ten times. The CDR3 sequence: CASSLLAGYNEQFF. The DNA for the CDR3 is TGTGCCAGCAGCTTACTAGCGGGATACAATGAGCAGTTCTTC. The V and J genes are TRBV7-2 and TRBJ2-1; 9 bases fit TRBD2. The CDR3 length is 14 residues. CDR1 and CDR2 (germline): SGHTA, FQGNSA. Germline trimming cut 2 bases from V and 4 bases from J; bases unmatched to any gene: 0.

This clonotype was found many times. The rearrangement links TRBV11-2 to TRBJ2-7; D may be TRBD1 or TRBD2 (7 bases each). Per the germline V gene, CDR1 is SGHAT and CDR2 is FQNNGV. The V gene lost 5 bases and the J gene lost 7 bases, with 9 bases spanning the gap. The CDR3 spans 11 residues. CDR3 in amino acids: CASSQGGEQYF. In nucleotides, the CDR3 is TGTGCCAGCAGCCAGGGGGGGGAGCAGTACTTC.

This clonotype was counted only a few times. The V and J genes are TRBV9 and TRBJ2-2; 7 nucleotides align to TRBD2. With V trimmed by 3 bases and J by 6 bases, 11 bases remained unmatched. Germline CDR1 reads SGDLS; CDR2 reads YYNGEE. The CDR3 totals 16 residues. The CDR3 protein is CASSEGAGIGAGELFF. DNA for the CDR3: TGTGCCAGCAGCGAAGGAGCGGGAATAGGTGCCGGGGAGCTGTTTTTT.

The V call is TRBV20-1, the J call TRBJ2-1; 7 bases are shared with TRBD2. The CDR3 covers 13 residues. V lost 6 bases to trimming and J lost 7 bases; unmatched junction nucleotides: 9. CDR1 and CDR2 from the germline V gene are DFQATT and SNEGSKA (reference sequence). The CDR3 DNA follows: TGCAGTGCCCGTCGGACTAGTGTGAATGAGCAGTTCTTC. This encodes CSARRTSVNEQFF.

The sample holds a few counts of this clonotype. This chain joins TRBV5-6 and TRBJ1-2; 9 nucleotides line up with TRBD1. From germline, CDR1 is SGHDT and CDR2 YYEEEE. J lost 7 bases, V lost 6 bases, and 7 bases had no gene match. The CDR3 is made up of 13 amino acids. The CDR3 coding sequence is TGTGCCAGCACCCCCGGGACAGGGATTGGCTACACCTTC. Translation: CASTPGTGIGYTF.

The table lists this clonotype with many counts. This rearrangement joins TRBV7-9 to TRBJ1-2; D gene unclear. Germline V gives CDR1 SEHNR, CDR2 FQNEAQ (reference sequence). This CDR3 region has 14 residues. Between the trimmed V and J ends, which lost 1 base and 4 bases, there was a span of 10 bases. CDR3 bases: TGTGCCAGCAGCTTAGGATACGGTACCTATGGCTACACCTTC. As protein: CASSLGYGTYGYTF.

In its sample, this clonotype was seen a few times. This chain links TRBV23-1 with TRBJ2-7, with D possibly TRBD1 on 7 matching bases. TRBV23-1 is identified as an open reading frame with a role that is uncertain. This CDR3 is built from 17 residues. Trimming took off 3 bases at V and 0 bases at J, with 18 bases between the two ends. The CDR3 reads CASSQLAGQPSSYEQYV. The CDR3 DNA reads TGCGCCAGCAGTCAGCTGGCGGGACAGCCGAGCTCCTACGAGCAGTACGTC.

In its sample, this clonotype was seen a few times. The chain links TRBV7-6 to TRBJ2-1, with TRBD2 identical over 8 bases. This CDR3 comprises 18 residues. The J segment lost 0 bases and the V segment lost 2 bases, leaving 9 bases of the junction unmatched. CDR1 is SGHVS and CDR2 is FNYEAQ in the germline V gene. For the CDR3, the DNA is TGTGCCAGCAGCTTAAGTGAACTAGCGGAGATCTCCTACAATGAGCAGTTCTTC. Protein: CASSLSELAEISYNEQFF.

This clonotype occurred a few times. V is TRBV5-1 and J is TRBJ2-1; maybe TRBD1 (6 bases). The germline V gene encodes CDR1 SGHRS and CDR2 YFSETQ. The CDR3 extends over 18 amino acids. V lost 4 bases and J 3 bases, leaving 23 bases between the germline ends. The CDR3 DNA reads TGCGCCAGCAGCCTCCGATGGGCGCGTACAGGGCACTACAATGAGCAGTTCTTC. Translated, it gives CASSLRWARTGHYNEQFF.

J is TRBJ2-1 and V is TRBV12-3 or TRBV12-4, with 12 positions matching TRBD2. The CDR3 length is 16 residues. V was clipped by 1 base and J by 6 bases; unmatched bases: 4. The CDR3 is CASSLVLAGGPNEQFF. In DNA form, the CDR3 reads TGTGCCAGCAGTTTAGTACTAGCGGGAGGCCCCAATGAGCAGTTCTTC.